This TCR beta chain was recovered during a study of shared clonotypes between healthy human individuals. The length of the CDR3 is 16 residues. The germline CDR1 and CDR2 sequences are MNHEY and SMNVEV (reference sequence). The V and J ends lost 7 bases and 6 bases respectively, with 24 bases between them. Sorted subsets were amplified in replicate PCRs using about 210 ng DNA, about 30,000 T cell genomes. Profiled with immunoSEQ multiplex PCR; TCRdb holds only in-frame clones, not every one. The sample yields around 2,000,000 clones, roughly 91% seen once. This clone was counted a single time. CD45RO-negative, CCR7-positively selected cells formed the naive CD8 fraction, excluding terminally differentiated effector memory CD45RA+ cells.

The V gene is TRBV27, the J gene TRBJ1-2; D perhaps matches TRBD1 (6 bases). The sample consisted of naive CD8+ T cells from PBMCs. This receptor was taken from a man aged 18 to 30 in good health. Some clones in this sample may be carry-over from other donors' samples. The CDR3 spells CASTPFGGARSNGYTF. The CDR3 DNA sequence: TGTGCCAGCACCCCCTTCGGGGGGGCCCGAAGTAATGGCTACACCTTC.